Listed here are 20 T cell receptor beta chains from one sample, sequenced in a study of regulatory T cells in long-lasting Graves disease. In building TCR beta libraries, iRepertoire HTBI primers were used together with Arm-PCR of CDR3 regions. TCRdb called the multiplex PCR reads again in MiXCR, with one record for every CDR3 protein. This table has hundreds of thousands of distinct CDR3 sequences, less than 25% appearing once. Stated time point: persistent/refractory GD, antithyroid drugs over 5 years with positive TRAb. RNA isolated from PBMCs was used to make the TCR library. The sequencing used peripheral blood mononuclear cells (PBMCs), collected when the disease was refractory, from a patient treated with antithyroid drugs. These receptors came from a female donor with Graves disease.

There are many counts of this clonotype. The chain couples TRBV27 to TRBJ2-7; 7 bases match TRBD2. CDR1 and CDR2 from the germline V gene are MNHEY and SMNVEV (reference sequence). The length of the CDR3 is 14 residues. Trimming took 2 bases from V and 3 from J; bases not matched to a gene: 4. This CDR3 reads CASSLRREFYEQYF. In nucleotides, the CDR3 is TGTGCCAGCAGTTTACGGCGGGAGTTCTACGAGCAGTACTTC.

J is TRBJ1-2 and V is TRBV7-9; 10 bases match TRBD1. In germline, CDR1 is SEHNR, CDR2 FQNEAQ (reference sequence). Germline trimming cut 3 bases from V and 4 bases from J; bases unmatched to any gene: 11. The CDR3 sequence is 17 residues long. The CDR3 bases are TGTGCCAGCAGCTTTGACAGGGGGCGCCAACCGTCCTATGGCTACACCTTC. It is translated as CASSFDRGRQPSYGYTF.

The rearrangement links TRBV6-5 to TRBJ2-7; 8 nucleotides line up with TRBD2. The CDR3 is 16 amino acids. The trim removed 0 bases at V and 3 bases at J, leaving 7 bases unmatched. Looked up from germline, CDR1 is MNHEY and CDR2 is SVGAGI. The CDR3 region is CASSYSRGRLLYEQYF. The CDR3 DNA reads TGTGCCAGCAGTTACTCCCGCGGGAGGCTTCTCTACGAGCAGTACTTC.

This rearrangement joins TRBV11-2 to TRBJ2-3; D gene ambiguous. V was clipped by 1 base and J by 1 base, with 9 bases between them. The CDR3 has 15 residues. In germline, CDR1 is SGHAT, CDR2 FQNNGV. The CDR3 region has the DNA TGTGCCAGCAGCTTAGGGAGCGTTGGCACAGATACGCAGTATTTT. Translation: CASSLGSVGTDTQYF.

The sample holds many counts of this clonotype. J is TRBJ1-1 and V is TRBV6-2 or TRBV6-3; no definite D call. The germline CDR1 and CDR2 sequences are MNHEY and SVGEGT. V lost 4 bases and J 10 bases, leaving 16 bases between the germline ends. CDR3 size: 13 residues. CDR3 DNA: TGTGCCAGCAGTTCCCTTACCTCCTTGGTAGCTTTCTTT. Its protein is CASSSLTSLVAFF.

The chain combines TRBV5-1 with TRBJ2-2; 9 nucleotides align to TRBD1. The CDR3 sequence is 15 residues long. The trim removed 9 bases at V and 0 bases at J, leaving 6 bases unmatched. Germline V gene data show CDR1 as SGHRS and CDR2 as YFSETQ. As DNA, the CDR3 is TGCGCCACCGGACAGGGGATAACGAACACCGGGGAGCTGTTTTTT. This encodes CATGQGITNTGELFF.

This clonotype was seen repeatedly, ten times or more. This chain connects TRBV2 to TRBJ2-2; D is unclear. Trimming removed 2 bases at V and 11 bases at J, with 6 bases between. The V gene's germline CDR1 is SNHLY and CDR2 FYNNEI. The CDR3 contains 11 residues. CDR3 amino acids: CASSESLELFF. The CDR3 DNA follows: TGTGCCAGCAGTGAATCCCTCGAGCTGTTTTTT. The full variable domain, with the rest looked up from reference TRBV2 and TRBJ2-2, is EPEVTQTPSHQVTQMGQEVILRCVPISNHLYFYWYRQILGQKVEFLVSFYNNEISEKSEIFDDQFSVERPDGSNFTLKIRSTKLEDSAMYFCASSESLELFFGEGSRLTVL.

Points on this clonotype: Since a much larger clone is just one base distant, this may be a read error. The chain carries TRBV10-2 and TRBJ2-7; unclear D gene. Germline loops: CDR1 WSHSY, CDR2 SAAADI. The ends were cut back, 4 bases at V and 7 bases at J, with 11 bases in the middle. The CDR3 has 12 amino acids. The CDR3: CASSGAAEEQYF. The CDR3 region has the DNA TGCGCCAGCAGTGGGGCCGCTGAGGAGCAGTACTTC.

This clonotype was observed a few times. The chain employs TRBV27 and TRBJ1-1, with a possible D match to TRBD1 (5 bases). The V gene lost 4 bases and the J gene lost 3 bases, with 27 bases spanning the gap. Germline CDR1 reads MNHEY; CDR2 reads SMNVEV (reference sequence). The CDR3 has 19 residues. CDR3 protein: CASSSTKRQNRGSDTEAFF. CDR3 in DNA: TGTGCCAGCAGTTCGACGAAAAGACAGAATAGGGGCAGTGACACTGAAGCTTTCTTT.

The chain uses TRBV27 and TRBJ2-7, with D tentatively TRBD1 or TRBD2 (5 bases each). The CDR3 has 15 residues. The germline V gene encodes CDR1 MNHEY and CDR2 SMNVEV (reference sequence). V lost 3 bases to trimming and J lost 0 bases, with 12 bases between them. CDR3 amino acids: CASSFVGRSSYEQYF. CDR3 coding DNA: TGTGCCAGCAGTTTTGTGGGACGTAGCTCCTACGAGCAGTACTTC.

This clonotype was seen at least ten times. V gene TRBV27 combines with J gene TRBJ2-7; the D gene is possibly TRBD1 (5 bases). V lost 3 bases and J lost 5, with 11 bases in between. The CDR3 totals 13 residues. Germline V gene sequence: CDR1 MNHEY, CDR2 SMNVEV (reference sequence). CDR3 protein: CASSFDVGDEQYF. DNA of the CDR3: TGTGCCAGCAGTTTCGATGTAGGGGACGAGCAGTACTTC.

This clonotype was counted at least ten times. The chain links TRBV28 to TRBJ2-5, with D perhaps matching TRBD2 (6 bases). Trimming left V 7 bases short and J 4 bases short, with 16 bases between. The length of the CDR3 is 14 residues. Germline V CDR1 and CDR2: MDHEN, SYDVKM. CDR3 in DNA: TGTGCCAGCACCATCACGGGGGTAGGAGAGACCCAGTACTTC. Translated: CASTITGVGETQYF.

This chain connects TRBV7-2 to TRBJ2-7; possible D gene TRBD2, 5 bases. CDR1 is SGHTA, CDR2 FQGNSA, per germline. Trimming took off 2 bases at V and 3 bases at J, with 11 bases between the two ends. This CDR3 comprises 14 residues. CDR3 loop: CASSLNTGNYEQYF. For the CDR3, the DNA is TGTGCCAGCAGCTTAAATACGGGAAACTACGAGCAGTACTTC.

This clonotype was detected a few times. For the CDR3, the DNA is TGTGCCAGCAGTTACAGGGGGCCGGACGGGGAGCTGTTTTTT. Its translation is CASSYRGPDGELFF. The chain links TRBV7-9 to TRBJ2-2; 9 bases map to TRBD1. The CDR3 sequence is 14 residues long. Looked up from germline, CDR1 is SEHNR and CDR2 is FQNEAQ (reference sequence). V shed 6 bases, J shed 7 bases, and the junction held 6 bases outside the gene matches.

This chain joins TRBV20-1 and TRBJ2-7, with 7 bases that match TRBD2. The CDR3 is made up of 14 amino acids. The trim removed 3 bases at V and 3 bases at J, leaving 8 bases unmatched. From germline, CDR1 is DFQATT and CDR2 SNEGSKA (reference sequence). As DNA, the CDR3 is TGCAGTGCTAGGCCCCGGGGACTACTCTACGAGCAGTACTTC. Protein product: CSARPRGLLYEQYF.

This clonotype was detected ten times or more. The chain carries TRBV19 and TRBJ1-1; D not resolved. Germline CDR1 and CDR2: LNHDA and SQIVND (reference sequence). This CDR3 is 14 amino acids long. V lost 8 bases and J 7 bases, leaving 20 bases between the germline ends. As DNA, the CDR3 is TGTGCCAGTGCCTCCATTTGGGGAGTTGGTGAAGCTTTCTTT. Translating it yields CASASIWGVGEAFF.

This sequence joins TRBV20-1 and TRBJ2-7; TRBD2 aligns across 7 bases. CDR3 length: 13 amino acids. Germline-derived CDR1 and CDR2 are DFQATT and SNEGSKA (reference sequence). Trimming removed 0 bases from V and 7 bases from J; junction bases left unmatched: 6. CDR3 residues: CSARDRGDREQYF. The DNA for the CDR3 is TGCAGTGCTAGAGATCGGGGGGACCGGGAGCAGTACTTC.

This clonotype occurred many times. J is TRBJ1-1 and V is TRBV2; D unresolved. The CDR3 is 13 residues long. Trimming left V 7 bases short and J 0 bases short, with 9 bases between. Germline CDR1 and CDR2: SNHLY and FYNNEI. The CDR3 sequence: CASKGQVNTEAFF. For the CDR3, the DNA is TGTGCCAGCAAGGGCCAGGTGAACACTGAAGCTTTCTTT.

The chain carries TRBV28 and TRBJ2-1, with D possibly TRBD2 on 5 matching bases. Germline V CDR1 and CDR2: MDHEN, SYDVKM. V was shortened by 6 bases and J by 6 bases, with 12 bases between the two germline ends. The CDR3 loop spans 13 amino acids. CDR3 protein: CASRLGSFNEQFF. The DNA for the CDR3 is TGTGCCAGCAGACTGGGGAGTTTCAATGAGCAGTTCTTC.

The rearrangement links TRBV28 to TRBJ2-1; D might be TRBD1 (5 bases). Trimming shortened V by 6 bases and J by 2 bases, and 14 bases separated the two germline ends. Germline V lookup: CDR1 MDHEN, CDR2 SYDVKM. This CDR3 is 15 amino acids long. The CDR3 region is CASSLDTPAYNEQFF. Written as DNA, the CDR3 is TGTGCCAGCAGCCTGGACACCCCGGCCTACAATGAGCAGTTCTTC. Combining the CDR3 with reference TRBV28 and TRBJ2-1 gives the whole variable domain DVKVTQSSRYLVKRTGEKVFLECVQDMDHENMFWYRQDPGLGLRLIYFSYDVKMKEKGDIPEGYSVSREKKERFSLILESASTNQTSMYLCASSLDTPAYNEQFFGPGTRLTVL.